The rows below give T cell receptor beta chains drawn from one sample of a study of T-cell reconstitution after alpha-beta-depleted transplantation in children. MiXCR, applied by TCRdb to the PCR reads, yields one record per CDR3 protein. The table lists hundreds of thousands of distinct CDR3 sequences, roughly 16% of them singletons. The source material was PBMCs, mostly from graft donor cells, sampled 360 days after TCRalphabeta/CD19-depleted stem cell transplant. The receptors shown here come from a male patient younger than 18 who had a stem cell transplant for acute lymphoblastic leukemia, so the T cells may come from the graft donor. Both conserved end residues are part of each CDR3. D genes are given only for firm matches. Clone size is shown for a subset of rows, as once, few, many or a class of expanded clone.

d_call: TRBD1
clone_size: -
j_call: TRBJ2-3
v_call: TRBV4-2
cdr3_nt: TGTGCCAGCAGCCAAGTCGGGCACAGGGGCGCAGATACGCAGTATTTT
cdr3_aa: CASSQVGHRGADTQYF

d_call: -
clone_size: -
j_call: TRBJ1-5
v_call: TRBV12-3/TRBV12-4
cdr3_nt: TGTGCCAGCAGTTCGCAGGGGATTGCTAATCAGCCCCAGCATTTT
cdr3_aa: CASSSQGIANQPQHF

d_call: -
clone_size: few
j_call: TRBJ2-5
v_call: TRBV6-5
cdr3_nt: TGTGCCAGCAGTTACGGCCGGAACCAAGAGACCCAGTACTTC
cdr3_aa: CASSYGRNQETQYF

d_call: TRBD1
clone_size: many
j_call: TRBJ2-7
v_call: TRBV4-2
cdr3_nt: TGTGCCAGCAGCCGGGGACAGTCCTACGAGCAGTACTTC
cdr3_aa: CASSRGQSYEQYF

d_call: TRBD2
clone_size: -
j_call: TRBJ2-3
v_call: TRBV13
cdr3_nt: TGTGCCAGCTGCTTGGGGCTAGCGGGAGGGCCGGTTATAGATACGCAGTATTTT
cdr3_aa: CASCLGLAGGPVIDTQYF

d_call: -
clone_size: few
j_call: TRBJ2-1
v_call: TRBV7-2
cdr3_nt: TGTGCCAGCAGCTTAGTAATCCTAGCTTACAATGAGCAGTTCTTC
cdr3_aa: CASSLVILAYNEQFF

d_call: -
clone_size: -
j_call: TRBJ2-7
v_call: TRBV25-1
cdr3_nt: TGTGCCAGCAGTCGAAATCGGGGCGGAGGCTCCTACGAGCAGTACTTC
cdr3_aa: CASSRNRGGGSYEQYF

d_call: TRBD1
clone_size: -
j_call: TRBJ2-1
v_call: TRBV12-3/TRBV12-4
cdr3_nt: TGTGCCAGCAGTTTCCGGGACAGAGACAATGAGCAGTTCTTC
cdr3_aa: CASSFRDRDNEQFF

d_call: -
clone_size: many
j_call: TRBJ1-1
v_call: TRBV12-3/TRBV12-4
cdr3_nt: TGTGCCACCATTGCCGCAGTTGAAGCTTTCTTT
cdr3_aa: CATIAAVEAFF

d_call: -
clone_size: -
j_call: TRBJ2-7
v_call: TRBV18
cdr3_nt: TGTGCCAGCTCACCAGTACAACTCTCCTACGAGCAGTACTTC
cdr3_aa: CASSPVQLSYEQYF

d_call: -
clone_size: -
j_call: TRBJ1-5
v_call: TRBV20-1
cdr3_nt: TGCAGTGCTAGCAGGGCGGGTCAGCCCCAGCATTTT
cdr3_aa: CSASRAGQPQHF

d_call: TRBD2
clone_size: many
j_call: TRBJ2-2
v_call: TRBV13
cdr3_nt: TGTGCCAGCAGCTTAGGCCTGGGACTAGCGGTTAACACCGGGGAGCTGTTTTTT
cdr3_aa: CASSLGLGLAVNTGELFF

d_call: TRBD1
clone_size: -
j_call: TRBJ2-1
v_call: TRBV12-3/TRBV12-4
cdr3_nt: TGTGCCAGCAGTTTGGACAGGATACTGTACAATGAGCAGTTCTTC
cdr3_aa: CASSLDRILYNEQFF

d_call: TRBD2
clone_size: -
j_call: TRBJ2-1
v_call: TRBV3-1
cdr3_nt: TGTGCCAGCAGCCACGAGCGGGGGAGCTCCTACAATGAGCAGTTCTTC
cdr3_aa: CASSHERGSSYNEQFF

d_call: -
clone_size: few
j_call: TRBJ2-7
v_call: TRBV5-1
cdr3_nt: TGCGCCAGCAGCTTCGATTGGGGTTACGAGCAGTACTTC
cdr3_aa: CASSFDWGYEQYF

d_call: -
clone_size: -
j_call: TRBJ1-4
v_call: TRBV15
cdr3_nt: TGTGCCACCAGCAGAGACTTGGATACGGGAACTAATGAAAAACTGTTTTTT
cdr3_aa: CATSRDLDTGTNEKLFF

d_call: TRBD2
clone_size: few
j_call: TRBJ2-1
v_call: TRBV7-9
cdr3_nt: TGTGCCAGCAGCCCGGGACTAACCCCCCTCAATGAGCAGTTCTTC
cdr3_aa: CASSPGLTPLNEQFF

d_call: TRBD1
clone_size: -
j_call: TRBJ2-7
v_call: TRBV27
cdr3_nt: TGTGCCATAGGACAGGGGGCAAACTCCTACGAGCAGTACTTC
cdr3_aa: CAIGQGANSYEQYF

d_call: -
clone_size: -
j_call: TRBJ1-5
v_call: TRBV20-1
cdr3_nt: TGCAGTGCCCTCGACGGTAATAGCAATCAGCCCCAGCATTTT
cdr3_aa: CSALDGNSNQPQHF

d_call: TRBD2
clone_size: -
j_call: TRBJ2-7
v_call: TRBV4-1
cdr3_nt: TGCGCCAGCAGCCCCCGACTAGCGGGAGGCCCCGGGGCTTACGAGCAGTACTTC
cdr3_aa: CASSPRLAGGPGAYEQYF

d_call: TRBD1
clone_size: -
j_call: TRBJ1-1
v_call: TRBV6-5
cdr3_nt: TGTGCCAGCAGTTACTTACAGGGGCCGGGTGAAGCTTTCTTT
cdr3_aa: CASSYLQGPGEAFF

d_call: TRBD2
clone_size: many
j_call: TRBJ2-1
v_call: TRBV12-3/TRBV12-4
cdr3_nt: TGTGCCAGCAGTTTCCTGGCCCTAGCGGGAGGGGTCAATGAGCAGTTCTTC
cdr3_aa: CASSFLALAGGVNEQFF

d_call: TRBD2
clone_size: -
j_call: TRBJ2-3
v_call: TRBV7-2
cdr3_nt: TGTGCCAGCAGCCCCTACCTCACTAGCGGGAGGGCAGATACGCAGTATTTT
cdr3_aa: CASSPYLTSGRADTQYF

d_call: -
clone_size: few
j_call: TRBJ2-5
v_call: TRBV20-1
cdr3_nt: TGCAGTGCTAGAGACTCCGAGTCCGGTTTTGAGACCCAGTACTTC
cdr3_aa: CSARDSESGFETQYF

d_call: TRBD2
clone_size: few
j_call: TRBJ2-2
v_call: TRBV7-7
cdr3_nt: TGTGCCAGCAGCCCACCCCGGACTAGCGGGAAGTGGGAGCTGTTTTTT
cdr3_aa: CASSPPRTSGKWELFF

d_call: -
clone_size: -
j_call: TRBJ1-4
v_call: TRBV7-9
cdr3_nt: TGTGCCAGCAGACCCACATCGGGTGGCGAAAAACTGTTTTTT
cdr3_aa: CASRPTSGGEKLFF

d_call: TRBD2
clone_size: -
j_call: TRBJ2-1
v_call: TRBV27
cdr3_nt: TGTGCCAGCAGTTCCCCGGTTAGTAGCGGGAGGCCCAATGAGCAGTTCTTC
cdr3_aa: CASSSPVSSGRPNEQFF

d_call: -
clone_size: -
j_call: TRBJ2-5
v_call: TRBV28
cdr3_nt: TGTGCCAGCAGTTTTTACAGCGGACAAGAGACCCAGTACTTC
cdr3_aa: CASSFYSGQETQYF

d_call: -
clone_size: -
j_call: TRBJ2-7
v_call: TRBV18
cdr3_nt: TGTGCCAGCTCACCAGGGCAGTTCTACTCCTACGAGCAGTACTTC
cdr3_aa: CASSPGQFYSYEQYF

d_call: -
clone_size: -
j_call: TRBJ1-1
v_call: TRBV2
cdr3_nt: TGTGGCAGCAGTTGGGGACAGAACACTGAAGCTTTCTTT
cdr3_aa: CGSSWGQNTEAFF

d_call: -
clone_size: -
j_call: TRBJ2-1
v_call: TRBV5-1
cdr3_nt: TGCGCCAGCAGCTTGGAAACTCTCTACAATGAGCAGTTCTTC
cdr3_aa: CASSLETLYNEQFF